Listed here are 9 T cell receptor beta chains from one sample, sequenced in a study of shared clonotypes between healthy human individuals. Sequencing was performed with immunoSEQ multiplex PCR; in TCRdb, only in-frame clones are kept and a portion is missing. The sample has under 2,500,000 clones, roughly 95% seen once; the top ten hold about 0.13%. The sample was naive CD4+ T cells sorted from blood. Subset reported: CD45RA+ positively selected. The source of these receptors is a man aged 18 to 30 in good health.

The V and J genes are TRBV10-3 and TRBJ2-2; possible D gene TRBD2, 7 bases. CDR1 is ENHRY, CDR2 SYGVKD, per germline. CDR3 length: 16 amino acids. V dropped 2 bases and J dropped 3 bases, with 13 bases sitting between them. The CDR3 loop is CAISERRGGDTGELFF. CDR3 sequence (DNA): TGTGCCATCAGTGAGCGCAGGGGAGGGGACACCGGGGAGCTGTTTTTT.

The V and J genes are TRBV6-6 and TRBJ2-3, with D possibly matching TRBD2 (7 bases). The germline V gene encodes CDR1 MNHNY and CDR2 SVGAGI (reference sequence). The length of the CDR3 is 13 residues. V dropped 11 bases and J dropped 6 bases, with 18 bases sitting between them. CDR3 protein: CAATPGGRDTQYF. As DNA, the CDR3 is TGTGCCGCGACGCCCGGGGGGCGGGATACGCAGTATTTT.

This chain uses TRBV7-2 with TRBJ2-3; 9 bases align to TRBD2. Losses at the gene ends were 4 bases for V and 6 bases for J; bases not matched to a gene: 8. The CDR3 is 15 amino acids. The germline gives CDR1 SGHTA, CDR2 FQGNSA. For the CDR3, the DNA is TGTGCCAGCAGCTCCGGGACTAGCAAAAGGGATACGCAGTATTTT. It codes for CASSSGTSKRDTQYF.

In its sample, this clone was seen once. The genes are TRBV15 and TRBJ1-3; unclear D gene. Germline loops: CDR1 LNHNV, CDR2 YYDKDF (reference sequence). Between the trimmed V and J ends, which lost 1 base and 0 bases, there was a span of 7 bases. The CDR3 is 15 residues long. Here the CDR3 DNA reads TGTGCCACCAGCAGAGGCCAGAGCTCTGGAAACACCATATATTTT. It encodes CATSRGQSSGNTIYF. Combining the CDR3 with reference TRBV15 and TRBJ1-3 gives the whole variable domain DAMVIQNPRYQVTQFGKPVTLSCSQTLNHNVMYWYQQKSSQAPKLLFHYYDKDFNNEADTPDNFQSRRPNTSFCFLDIRSPGLGDTAMYLCATSRGQSSGNTIYFGEGSWLTVV.

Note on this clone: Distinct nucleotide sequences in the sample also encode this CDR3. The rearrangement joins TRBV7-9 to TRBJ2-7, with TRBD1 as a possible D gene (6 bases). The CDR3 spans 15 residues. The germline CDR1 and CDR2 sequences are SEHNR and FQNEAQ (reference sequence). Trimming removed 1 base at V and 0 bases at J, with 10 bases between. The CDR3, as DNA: TGTGCCAGCAGCTTAGAAGGGGGTCACTCCTACGAGCAGTACTTC. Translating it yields CASSLEGGHSYEQYF.

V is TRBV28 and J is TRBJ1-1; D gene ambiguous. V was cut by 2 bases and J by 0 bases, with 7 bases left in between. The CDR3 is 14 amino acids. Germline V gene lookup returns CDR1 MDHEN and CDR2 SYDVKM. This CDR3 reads CASSLPVMNTEAFF. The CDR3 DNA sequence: TGTGCCAGCAGTTTACCAGTAATGAACACTGAAGCTTTCTTT.

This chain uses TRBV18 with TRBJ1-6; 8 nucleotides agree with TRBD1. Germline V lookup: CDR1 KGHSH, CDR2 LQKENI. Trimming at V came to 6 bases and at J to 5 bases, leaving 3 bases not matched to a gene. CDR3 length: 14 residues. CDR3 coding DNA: TGTGCCAGCTCCTCGGGACAGGATAATTCACCCCTCCACTTT. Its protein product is CASSSGQDNSPLHF.

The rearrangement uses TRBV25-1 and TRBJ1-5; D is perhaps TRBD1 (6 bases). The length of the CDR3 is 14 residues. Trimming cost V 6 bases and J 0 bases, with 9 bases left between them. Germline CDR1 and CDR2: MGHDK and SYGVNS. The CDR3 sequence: CASSPTGSNQPQHF. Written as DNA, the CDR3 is TGTGCCAGCAGCCCGACAGGTAGCAATCAGCCCCAGCATTTT.

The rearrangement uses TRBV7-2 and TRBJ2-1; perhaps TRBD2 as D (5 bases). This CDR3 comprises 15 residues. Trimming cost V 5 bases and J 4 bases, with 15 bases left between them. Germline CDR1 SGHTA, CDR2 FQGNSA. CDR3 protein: CASSLVGVTYNEQFF. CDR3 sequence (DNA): TGTGCCAGCAGCCTAGTGGGAGTTACTTACAATGAGCAGTTCTTC.